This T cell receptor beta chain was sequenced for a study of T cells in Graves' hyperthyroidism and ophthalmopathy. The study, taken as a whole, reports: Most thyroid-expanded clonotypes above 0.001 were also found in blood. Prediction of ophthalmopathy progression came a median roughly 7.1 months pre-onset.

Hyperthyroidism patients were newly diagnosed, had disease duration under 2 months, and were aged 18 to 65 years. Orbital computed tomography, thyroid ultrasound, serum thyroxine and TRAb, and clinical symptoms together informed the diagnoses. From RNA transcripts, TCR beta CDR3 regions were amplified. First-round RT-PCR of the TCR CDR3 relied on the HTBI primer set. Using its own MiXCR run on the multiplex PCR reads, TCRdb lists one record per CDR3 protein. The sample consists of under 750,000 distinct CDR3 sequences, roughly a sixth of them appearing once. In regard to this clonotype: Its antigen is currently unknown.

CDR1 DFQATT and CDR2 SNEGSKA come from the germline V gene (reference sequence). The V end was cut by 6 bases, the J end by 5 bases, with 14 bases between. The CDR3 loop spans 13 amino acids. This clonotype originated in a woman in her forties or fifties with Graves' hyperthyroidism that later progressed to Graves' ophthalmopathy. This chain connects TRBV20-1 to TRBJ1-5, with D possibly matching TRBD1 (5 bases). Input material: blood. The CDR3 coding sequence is TGCAGTGCCGCCGTGACAGTTGATCAGCCCCAGCATTTT. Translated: CSAAVTVDQPQHF.